Each of the 4 T cell receptor beta chains below was sequenced from the same sample in a study of molecular identifiers for immune sequencing clone quantification. TCRdb reprocessed the PCR reads with MiXCR, giving one entry per CDR3 protein. The sample includes some 320,000 distinct CDR3 sequences, about 22% of them seen just once. Sequenced sample: naive CD8+ T cells from blood, with Jurkat cell RNA spiked in. Regarding subset: FACS-sorted CD8+CD4-CCR7+CD45RA+ naive T cells. The source of these receptors is a human donor in good health. Some libraries in this study had Jurkat cell RNA spiked in.

Details on this clonotype: It may be a read error: a sequence one base away is much more abundant. V and J are TRBV5-6 and TRBJ2-7; D is possibly TRBD2 (6 bases). Germline lookup yields CDR1 SGHDT and CDR2 YYEEEE. The CDR3 is 12 residues long. The chain's CDR3 is CAGSEGLGEQYF. CDR3 nucleotide sequence: TGTGCCGGCAGCGAGGGACTTGGGGAGCAGTACTTC.

In the case of this clonotype: It may be a read error: a sequence one base away is much more abundant. The chain joins TRBV29-1 to TRBJ2-3, with TRBD2 matching over 8 bases. J lost 2 bases, V lost 1 base, and 8 bases had no gene match. The CDR3 loop spans 16 amino acids. Germline lookup yields CDR1 SQVTM and CDR2 ANQGSEA. The CDR3 DNA reads as TGCAGCGTTGAAGGGGTAGCGGGATTACTCACAGATACGCAGTATTTT. Its translation: CSVEGVAGLLTDTQYF.

This clonotype was seen more than once but under ten times. This chain connects TRBV4-1 to TRBJ1-4, with 8 bases aligning to TRBD1. From germline, CDR1 is MGHRA and CDR2 YSYEKL. There are 16 residues in the CDR3. J was trimmed by 3 bases and V by 2 bases; bases with no gene match: 5. CDR3 sequence reads: CASSQPQGAPNEKLFF. Here the CDR3 DNA reads TGCGCCAGCAGCCAACCTCAGGGGGCTCCTAATGAAAAACTGTTTTTT.

At least ten counts were recorded for this clonotype. CDR3 in amino acids: CASSTINYEQYF. CDR3 nucleotide sequence: TGTGCCAGCAGCACCATCAACTACGAGCAGTACTTC. V is TRBV11-2 and J is TRBJ2-7; D remains ambiguous. Looked up from germline, CDR1 is SGHAT and CDR2 is FQNNGV. Trimming shortened V by 5 bases and J by 3 bases, and 8 bases separated the two germline ends. This CDR3 is 12 amino acids long.